Presented here are 29 T cell receptor beta chains from one specimen sequenced in a study of T cells in Graves' hyperthyroidism and ophthalmopathy. Amplified TCR beta CDR3 regions came from RNA transcripts. HTBI primers were employed in a first-round RT-PCR of the TCR CDR3. A single record per CDR3 protein comes from TCRdb applying MiXCR to the multiplex PCR reads. The sample holds around 600,000 distinct CDR3 sequences, about 14% seen once. The specimen sequenced was blood. Every receptor here comes from a woman between 50 and 59 years old with Graves' ophthalmopathy.

The chain links TRBV7-3 to TRBJ2-1, with 13 bases identical to TRBD2. The trim removed 5 bases at V and 9 bases at J, leaving 7 bases unmatched. The germline V gene encodes CDR1 SGHTA and CDR2 FQGTGA. The CDR3 has 15 residues. CDR3 amino acids: CASSRTSGSGGEQFF. As DNA, the CDR3 is TGTGCCAGCAGCCGGACTAGCGGGAGTGGTGGTGAGCAGTTCTTC.

This clonotype was observed at least ten times. This rearrangement joins TRBV3-1 to TRBJ2-1, with 7 bases that match TRBD2. The V and J ends lost 4 bases and 8 bases, in that order; junction bases with no gene match: 2. CDR1 LGHDT and CDR2 YNNKEL come from the germline V gene (reference sequence). The CDR3 is 12 amino acids. The CDR3 DNA reads TGTGCCAGCAGCCCGACTAGCTATGAGCAGTTCTTC. Amino acid sequence: CASSPTSYEQFF.

This chain joins TRBV12-3 or TRBV12-4 and TRBJ1-5; 7 bases are a match to TRBD1. The junction had 7 bases not matched to a gene; V was cut back by 6 bases and J by 5 bases. The length of the CDR3 is 14 residues. The CDR3 coding sequence is TGTGCCAGCAGGAGTACAGGGGTCGATCAGCCCCAGCATTTT. Encoded protein: CASRSTGVDQPQHF.

This rearrangement joins TRBV11-3 to TRBJ2-1, with a possible D match to TRBD2 (5 bases). CDR3 size: 16 residues. From germline, CDR1 is SGHNT and CDR2 YENEEA. V was pared by 5 bases and J by 4 bases, with 18 bases between. For the CDR3, the DNA is TGTGCCAGCAGCCCCCGGGCTTCCACGGGGTACAATGAGCAGTTCTTC. Amino acids: CASSPRASTGYNEQFF.

This clonotype was counted at least ten times. The genes are TRBV20-1 and TRBJ2-7; D possibly uses TRBD1 or TRBD2 (7 bases each). This CDR3 is built from 14 residues. Germline-derived CDR1 and CDR2 are DFQATT and SNEGSKA (reference sequence). Trimming left V 3 bases short and J 3 bases short, with 15 bases between. This CDR3 is CSARSGTANYEQYF. In DNA form, the CDR3 reads TGCAGTGCTAGGAGCGGGACAGCAAACTACGAGCAGTACTTC.

This rearrangement joins TRBV5-6 to TRBJ1-2; 8 nucleotides match TRBD1. The V segment lost 2 bases and the J segment 4 bases; nucleotides outside the gene matches: 7. Germline V gives CDR1 SGHDT, CDR2 YYEEEE. The CDR3 runs to 15 residues. The CDR3 loop is CASSFQGARGYGYTF. The CDR3, as DNA: TGTGCCAGCAGCTTTCAGGGGGCGCGGGGCTATGGCTACACCTTC.

This clonotype was observed at least ten times. This sequence joins TRBV13 and TRBJ2-1; the match to TRBD1 covers 11 bases. J gave up 9 bases and V 5 bases, and 12 bases lay outside the gene matches. This CDR3 is 16 amino acids long. Germline-derived CDR1 and CDR2 are PRHDT and FYEKMQ (reference sequence). This CDR3 reads CASSPSLRTGGSEQFF. In nucleotides, the CDR3 is TGTGCCAGCAGCCCCTCCCTCCGGACAGGGGGCAGTGAGCAGTTCTTC.

The chain combines TRBV6-2 or TRBV6-3 with TRBJ2-7; TRBD1 might be the D (6 bases). CDR3 length: 17 amino acids. V lost 4 bases and J lost 6, with 25 bases in between. Germline V gives CDR1 MNHEY, CDR2 SVGEGT. Written as DNA, the CDR3 is TGTGCCAGCAGTTTCCCCCTGGACAGACCCCGTACGGGCGAGCAGTACTTC. This sequence encodes CASSFPLDRPRTGEQYF.

This clonotype has a count of ten or more. The V and J genes are TRBV7-2 and TRBJ1-3; D remains unclear. The CDR3 is 15 amino acids. Germline CDR1 and CDR2: SGHTA and FQGNSA. Trimming took 5 bases from V and 1 from J, leaving 12 bases between them. CDR3 in DNA: TGTGCCAGCAGCACCCGGAAACCATCTGGAAACACCATATATTTT. It yields the protein CASSTRKPSGNTIYF.

This clonotype came up many times. The rearrangement joins TRBV6-1 to TRBJ2-2; TRBD1 matches at 11 bases. From germline, CDR1 is MNHNS and CDR2 SASEGT. Trimming at V came to 6 bases and at J to 6 bases, leaving 6 bases not matched to a gene. CDR3 length: 15 amino acids. DNA of the CDR3: TGTGCCAGCAGGGCCGGGACAGGGGGTTCCGGGGAGCTGTTTTTT. Translation: CASRAGTGGSGELFF.

CDR3 amino acids: CASSQDLIDEQYF. The CDR3 nucleotides are TGTGCCAGCAGCCAAGATTTGATTGACGAGCAGTACTTC. The chain couples TRBV3-1 to TRBJ2-7, with no clear D. V was trimmed by 0 bases and J by 5 bases, leaving 8 bases between them. CDR1 and CDR2 from the germline V gene are LGHDT and YNNKEL (reference sequence). There are 13 residues in the CDR3.

This clonotype was counted ten times or more. The chain joins TRBV5-1 to TRBJ2-7; D is undetermined. Looked up from germline, CDR1 is SGHRS and CDR2 is YFSETQ. Between the trimmed V and J ends, which lost 0 bases and 2 bases, there was a span of 12 bases. CDR3 length equals 15 residues. This CDR3 reads CASSLAPGKAYEQYF. The DNA for the CDR3 is TGCGCCAGCAGCTTGGCCCCGGGTAAGGCCTACGAGCAGTACTTC.

This clonotype has only a few counts. The rearrangement links TRBV20-1 to TRBJ1-4; D is possibly TRBD1 (5 bases). The CDR3 extends over 13 amino acids. Germline V gene data show CDR1 as DFQATT and CDR2 as SNEGSKA (reference sequence). V was pared by 3 bases and J by 7 bases, with 12 bases between. CDR3 sequence: CSARGGPVEKLFF. The CDR3 DNA reads TGCAGTGCTAGGGGGGGTCCAGTTGAAAAACTGTTTTTT.

Many counts were recorded for this clonotype. The rearrangement joins TRBV7-8 to TRBJ2-7; D is unresolved. Germline V gene sequence: CDR1 SGHVS, CDR2 FQNEAQ. The V and J ends lost 3 bases and 6 bases respectively, with 6 bases between them. The CDR3 is 11 residues long. CDR3 residues: CASSFSGEQYF. The CDR3 DNA reads TGTGCCAGCAGCTTCTCCGGCGAGCAGTACTTC.

The chain carries TRBV10-3 and TRBJ2-2; D gene ambiguous. V was trimmed by 3 bases and J by 4 bases, leaving 3 bases between them. The CDR3 loop spans 12 amino acids. The germline V gene has CDR1 ENHRY and CDR2 SYGVKD. The CDR3 region is CAISDPTGELFF. In nucleotides, the CDR3 is TGTGCCATCAGTGACCCCACCGGGGAGCTGTTTTTT.

The V gene is TRBV6-2 or TRBV6-3, the J gene TRBJ2-1; 10 bases agree with TRBD2. V lost 5 bases to trimming and J lost 6 bases; unmatched junction nucleotides: 7. Looked up from germline, CDR1 is MNHEY and CDR2 is SVGEGT. CDR3 length: 15 residues. The CDR3, as DNA: TGTGCCAGCAGTCTGCTAGCGGGAGTAGCCAATGAGCAGTTCTTC. Translation gives CASSLLAGVANEQFF.

This clonotype was seen many times. The genes are TRBV20-1 and TRBJ1-2; D perhaps matches TRBD1 (6 bases). Germline CDR1 is DFQATT and CDR2 is SNEGSKA (reference sequence). This CDR3 region has 14 residues. V lost 0 bases and J 2 bases, leaving 10 bases between the germline ends. Here the CDR3 reads CSAREEGTNYGYTF. The CDR3 bases are TGCAGTGCTAGAGAGGAGGGGACAAACTATGGCTACACCTTC.

The table lists this clonotype with many counts. The gene calls are TRBV11-2 and TRBJ2-7; 9 positions match TRBD1. The CDR3 consists of 16 residues. J lost 4 bases, V lost 6 bases, and 13 bases had no gene match. Germline V gene lookup returns CDR1 SGHAT and CDR2 FQNNGV. CDR3 DNA sequence: TGTGCCAGCAGATATCCCGGGACAGGGAGGGGGTACGAGCAGTACTTC. The encoded protein is CASRYPGTGRGYEQYF.

This clonotype was seen repeatedly, ten times or more. The rearrangement joins TRBV11-2 to TRBJ2-3, with unresolved D. The ends were cut back, 7 bases at V and 2 bases at J, with 16 bases in the middle. Germline values: CDR1 SGHAT, CDR2 FQNNGV. The CDR3 loop spans 15 amino acids. The CDR3: CASTVWSDVTDTQYF. CDR3 coding DNA: TGTGCCAGCACCGTCTGGAGCGATGTCACAGATACGCAGTATTTT.

This clonotype was counted only a few times. CDR3 protein: CASSQELRGTTGELFF. The CDR3 nucleotides read TGTGCCAGCAGCCAAGAACTCAGGGGTACAACCGGGGAGCTGTTTTTT. The chain is built from TRBV4-2 and TRBJ2-2, with D perhaps matching TRBD1 (6 bases). The CDR3 sequence is 16 residues long. V lost 0 bases to trimming and J lost 5 bases, with 13 bases between them. CDR1 LGHNA and CDR2 YNFKEQ come from the germline V gene.

The chain recombines TRBV10-3 with TRBJ2-7; D uncertain. Trimming left V 6 bases short and J 0 bases short, with 12 bases between. Germline assignment: CDR1 ENHRY and CDR2 SYGVKD. The CDR3 extends over 14 amino acids. The CDR3 spells CAIRETFSSYEQYF. The CDR3 nucleotides read TGTGCCATCAGGGAGACTTTCTCCTCCTACGAGCAGTACTTC.

The table lists this clonotype with many counts. The J gene is TRBJ2-6, the V gene TRBV30; 9 bases map to TRBD1. Germline V gene lookup returns CDR1 GTSNPN and CDR2 SVGIG (reference sequence). The CDR3 spans 15 residues. V lost 5 bases, J lost 4 bases, and 6 bases stayed unmatched. CDR3 nucleotides: TGTGCCTGGGGGACAGGGCGGTCCGGGGCCAACGTCCTGACTTTC. The encoded protein is CAWGTGRSGANVLTF.

At least ten counts were recorded for this clonotype. This rearrangement joins TRBV3-1 to TRBJ2-7; 11 bases line up with TRBD2. Germline CDR1 LGHDT, CDR2 YNNKEL (reference sequence). The CDR3 spans 17 residues. V shed 1 base and J 1 base; nucleotides not matched to a gene: 6. CDR3 protein: CASSQGGRLAGSYEQYF. Here the CDR3 DNA reads TGTGCCAGCAGCCAAGGTGGTCGACTAGCGGGGTCCTACGAGCAGTACTTC.

This chain connects TRBV19 to TRBJ2-7; no definite D call. Trimming shortened V by 7 bases and J by 1 base, and 11 bases separated the two germline ends. The CDR3 has 13 amino acids. Germline CDR1 LNHDA, CDR2 SQIVND (reference sequence). The CDR3 DNA reads as TGTGCCAGTAAACGGTTGGGATCCTACGAGCAGTACTTC. This encodes CASKRLGSYEQYF.

The chain employs TRBV6-1 and TRBJ1-4; D unclear. From germline, CDR1 is MNHNS and CDR2 SASEGT. CDR3 length: 12 amino acids. Trimming stripped 10 bases from V and 5 bases from J, with 11 bases between. As DNA, the CDR3 is TGTGCCACCCCCCGGGAAAATGAAAAACTGTTTTTT. Its protein product is CATPRENEKLFF.

This clonotype has a count of ten or more. The rearrangement links TRBV30 to TRBJ2-2; the match to TRBD2 covers 10 bases. Germline V gene sequence: CDR1 GTSNPN, CDR2 SVGIG (reference sequence). The CDR3 totals 17 residues. V lost 0 bases and J lost 4; bases outside the gene matches: 8. CDR3 in amino acids: CAWSVARTSGTTGELFF. CDR3 coding DNA: TGTGCCTGGAGTGTAGCCCGGACTAGCGGCACCACCGGGGAGCTGTTTTTT.

This clonotype was found many times. V is TRBV6-1 and J is TRBJ2-1; weak D call: TRBD1 (6 bases). The germline V gene encodes CDR1 MNHNS and CDR2 SASEGT. V shed 6 bases and J shed 0 bases, with 12 bases lying between them. This CDR3 region has 15 residues. The CDR3 coding sequence is TGTGCCAGCAGCACGGGACACATCTCCTACAATGAGCAGTTCTTC. This codes for CASSTGHISYNEQFF.

The table lists this clonotype with many counts. The chain has TRBV7-3 and TRBJ2-3; TRBD1 aligns across 7 bases. The length of the CDR3 is 13 residues. V trimming: 5 bases; J trimming: 6 bases; junction bases outside the gene matches: 5. The germline V gene encodes CDR1 SGHTA and CDR2 FQGTGA. The CDR3 here is CASSPGTADTQYF. As DNA, the CDR3 is TGTGCCAGCAGCCCAGGGACAGCGGATACGCAGTATTTT. The complete variable domain, with remaining parts taken from reference TRBV7-3 and TRBJ2-3, reads GAGVSQTPSNKVTEKGKYVELRCDPISGHTALYWYRQSLGQGPEFLIYFQGTGAADDSGLPNDRFFAVRPEGSVSTLKIQRTERGDSAVYLCASSPGTADTQYFGPGTRLTVL.

This clonotype was seen at least ten times. The chain recombines TRBV20-1 with TRBJ1-1; D remains unclear. The germline gives CDR1 DFQATT, CDR2 SNEGSKA (reference sequence). Trimming took off 3 bases at V and 0 bases at J, with 5 bases between the two ends. The CDR3 is 12 amino acids. CDR3 in amino acids: CSASNLNTEAFF. The CDR3 nucleotides are TGCAGTGCTAGTAATTTGAACACTGAAGCTTTCTTT.